The 13 T cell receptor beta chains below were found in one sample sequenced in a study of shared clonotypes between healthy human individuals. The data were produced by immunoSEQ multiplex PCR, yet TCRdb's version contains in-frame clones alone and is incomplete. The sample records about 1 million clones, about 75% being singletons. What was sequenced was memory CD4+ T cells sorted from blood. Documented subset: CD45RA-negative fraction. These receptors came from a young man in good health.

The genes are TRBV5-1 and TRBJ2-5, with 12 bases matching TRBD2. V shed 2 bases, J shed 3 bases, and the junction held 5 bases outside the gene matches. The V gene's germline CDR1 is SGHRS and CDR2 YFSETQ. This CDR3 is 16 amino acids long. This chain's CDR3 is CASSLGLAGLKETQYF. The CDR3 nucleotides read TGCGCCAGCAGCTTAGGACTAGCGGGACTGAAAGAGACCCAGTACTTC. The complete variable domain, with remaining parts taken from reference TRBV5-1 and TRBJ2-5, reads KAGVTQTPRYLIKTRGQQVTLSCSPISGHRSVSWYQQTPGQGLQFLFEYFSETQRNKGNFPGRFSGRQFSNSRSEMNVSTLELGDSALYLCASSLGLAGLKETQYFGPGTRLLVL.

The chain's CDR3 is CASSQWTGTDTQYF. The CDR3 DNA reads as TGTGCCAGCAGCCAGTGGACTGGCACAGATACGCAGTATTTT. The chain employs TRBV5-5 and TRBJ2-3, with D possibly being TRBD2 (5 bases). The CDR3 covers 14 residues. V was shortened by 4 bases and J by 1 base, with 10 bases between the two germline ends. CDR1 is SGHKS and CDR2 is YYEKEE in the germline V gene (reference sequence).

This chain links TRBV5-1 with TRBJ1-1, with a tentative D call TRBD1 (5 bases). Germline assignment: CDR1 SGHRS and CDR2 YFSETQ. V dropped 5 bases and J dropped 1 base, with 15 bases sitting between them. There are 15 residues in the CDR3. The CDR3 DNA reads TGCGCCAGCAGACCTCAAGGGGTGACGAACACTGAAGCTTTCTTT. It is translated as CASRPQGVTNTEAFF.

This chain uses TRBV27 with TRBJ2-4; D is unclear. From germline, CDR1 is MNHEY and CDR2 SMNVEV (reference sequence). CDR3 length: 15 residues. V was shortened by 4 bases and J by 0 bases, with 10 bases between the two germline ends. CDR3 protein: CASSSAEVAKNIQYF. For the CDR3, the DNA is TGTGCCAGCAGTTCGGCAGAGGTAGCCAAAAACATTCAGTACTTC.

The chain has TRBV29-1 and TRBJ2-7, with 8 bases that match TRBD1. The trim removed 4 bases at V and 5 bases at J, leaving 10 bases unmatched. The germline V gene has CDR1 SQVTM and CDR2 ANQGSEA. This CDR3 is 14 amino acids long. CDR3 nucleotide sequence: TGCAGCGTTGTAGAGACAGGGGTTTCCCACGAGCAGTACTTC. Its protein is CSVVETGVSHEQYF.

This chain uses TRBV5-4 with TRBJ2-5; 13 bases map to TRBD2. Germline V lookup: CDR1 SGHNT, CDR2 YYREEE (reference sequence). This CDR3 region has 15 residues. The ends lost 2 bases at V and 5 bases at J; junction bases unmatched: 3. CDR3 DNA: TGTGCCAGCAGCTTAGAACTAGCGGGAGGGGAGACCCAGTACTTC. This gives the protein CASSLELAGGETQYF. The full variable domain, in which reference TRBV5-4 and TRBJ2-5 provide the parts outside the CDR3, is ETGVTQSPTHLIKTRGQQVTLRCSSQSGHNTVSWYQQALGQGPQFIFQYYREEENGRGNFPPRFSGLQFPNYSSELNVNALELDDSALYLCASSLELAGGETQYFGPGTRLLVL.

This chain links TRBV12-5 with TRBJ2-5; 8 bases are shared with TRBD1. CDR1 LGHNT and CDR2 FRNRAP come from the germline V gene. This CDR3 contains 14 residues. The trim removed 7 bases at V and 4 bases at J, leaving 8 bases unmatched. DNA for the CDR3: TGTGCTAGTGCTCACGGGACAGGCAGAGAGACCCAGTACTTC. Encoded protein: CASAHGTGRETQYF.

This chain uses TRBV28 with TRBJ1-4; 11 nucleotides match TRBD1. J was trimmed by 6 bases and V by 4 bases; bases with no gene match: 4. Germline V CDR1 and CDR2: MDHEN, SYDVKM. The CDR3 is 15 residues long. Here the CDR3 DNA reads TGTGCCAGCAGTTCATTGGGACAGGGGGATGAAAAACTGTTTTTT. Amino acid sequence: CASSSLGQGDEKLFF.

This clone was recorded at least ten times. The chain recombines TRBV5-1 with TRBJ2-2; 9 nucleotides agree with TRBD2. Germline V gene lookup returns CDR1 SGHRS and CDR2 YFSETQ. After removal of 3 bases from V and 3 bases from J, the junction contained 6 bases not matched to a gene. CDR3 size: 16 residues. The CDR3 spells CASSSLAGGDTGELFF. CDR3 nucleotides: TGCGCCAGCAGCTCCCTGGCGGGAGGGGACACCGGGGAGCTGTTTTTT.

The gene calls are TRBV25-1 and TRBJ2-7; D unresolved. Germline V gene sequence: CDR1 MGHDK, CDR2 SYGVNS. Trimming pared 4 bases from V and 3 bases from J, leaving 16 bases between. The CDR3 spans 15 residues. CDR3 protein: CASSGAVGGIYEQYF. The CDR3 DNA reads TGTGCCAGCAGTGGGGCAGTAGGCGGTATCTACGAGCAGTACTTC.

The chain has TRBV11-2 and TRBJ1-1; no reliable D call. The V end was cut by 2 bases, the J end by 7 bases, with 11 bases between. Germline loops: CDR1 SGHAT, CDR2 FQNNGV. This CDR3 region has 13 residues. CDR3 amino acids: CASSLTPVDEAFF. Written as DNA, the CDR3 is TGTGCCAGCAGCTTAACTCCGGTAGATGAAGCTTTCTTT.

The CDR3: CASSLGSPGNTIYF. The CDR3 DNA is TGTGCCAGCAGCCTTGGGTCACCCGGAAACACCATATATTTT. This sequence joins TRBV7-2 and TRBJ1-3, with D uncertain. The length of the CDR3 is 14 residues. V was trimmed by 5 bases and J by 4 bases, leaving 12 bases between them. CDR1 SGHTA and CDR2 FQGNSA come from the germline V gene.

V is TRBV18 and J is TRBJ1-2; the match to TRBD1 covers 7 bases. With V trimmed by 4 bases and J by 6 bases, 11 bases remained unmatched. Germline CDR1 KGHSH, CDR2 LQKENI. This CDR3 contains 15 residues. CDR3 DNA sequence: TGTGCCAGCTCACGGCAACGGGACAGTAGCGATGGCTACACCTTC. Its protein is CASSRQRDSSDGYTF.